What follows are 17 T cell receptor beta chains derived from one specimen sequenced in a study of cytomegalovirus exposure and HLA in healthy donors. PCR amplification relied on 60 Vbeta primers (plus 13 Jbeta primers). Method: immunoSEQ multiplex PCR; TCRdb's copy keeps in-frame clones and lacks some. The data hold roughly 100,000 clones, with 79% observed a single time. The specimen was PBMCs. These receptors all stem from a male donor in good health and CMV-seropositive.

This sequence joins TRBV29-1 and TRBJ2-3; D gene unclear. CDR3 length equals 13 residues. The V end was cut by 8 bases, the J end by 2 bases, with 14 bases between. CDR1 and CDR2 (germline): SQVTM, ANQGSEA. As DNA, the CDR3 is TGCAGCCTCACCGAGAGTAACACAGATACGCAGTATTTT. Translation gives CSLTESNTDTQYF.

This clone was seen only a few times. This rearrangement joins TRBV6-1 to TRBJ2-2; D is possibly TRBD1 (6 bases). Germline V gene sequence: CDR1 MNHNS, CDR2 SASEGT. The V and J ends lost 6 bases and 4 bases respectively, with 6 bases between them. The CDR3 contains 12 residues. DNA for the CDR3: TGTGCCAGCAGAGGGGGCACCGGGGAGCTGTTTTTT. The encoded protein is CASRGGTGELFF.

The rearrangement links TRBV10-2 to TRBJ1-5; D uncertain. V was trimmed by 0 bases and J by 3 bases, leaving 12 bases between them. Germline CDR1 and CDR2: WSHSY and SAAADI. The CDR3 extends over 16 amino acids. The CDR3 is CASSESGGRFNQPQHF. In DNA, the CDR3 is TGCGCCAGCAGTGAGTCGGGAGGTAGATTCAATCAGCCCCAGCATTTT.

The chain employs TRBV5-1 and TRBJ1-1; D might be TRBD1 (6 bases). The CDR3 is 15 amino acids. The V gene's germline CDR1 is SGHRS and CDR2 YFSETQ. Trimming took off 3 bases at V and 4 bases at J, with 16 bases between the two ends. CDR3: CASSSTPQGTTEAFF. CDR3 DNA sequence: TGCGCCAGCAGCTCCACTCCACAGGGTACCACTGAAGCTTTCTTT.

This clone appeared a single time. The junction departs from germline at one end; a sequencing error may be responsible. The chain recombines TRBV7-2 with TRBJ2-5; 11 nucleotides line up with TRBD2. Germline CDR1 SGHTA, CDR2 FQGNSA. This CDR3 region has 14 residues. The CDR3 sequence: CASGLAGGKETQYF. The DNA of the CDR3 is TGTGCCAGCGGCTTAGCGGGGGGGAAAGAGACCCAGTACTTC.

This clone was seen just once. This sequence joins TRBV7-9 and TRBJ1-2; 9 positions match TRBD1. CDR3 size: 14 residues. Germline CDR1 and CDR2: SEHNR and FQNEAQ (reference sequence). Trimming at V came to 4 bases and at J to 3 bases, leaving 3 bases not matched to a gene. The CDR3 DNA reads TGTGCCAGCAGCTCGACAGGGGGTTACTATGGCTACACCTTC. Amino acid sequence: CASSSTGGYYGYTF.

This chain joins TRBV12-5 and TRBJ2-7; maybe TRBD2 (6 bases). Germline CDR1 is LGHNT and CDR2 is FRNRAP. This CDR3 is 13 amino acids long. V gave up 2 bases and J gave up 3 bases, with 8 bases separating them. CDR3 protein: CASGLSDYYEQYF. The CDR3 DNA is TGTGCTAGTGGTTTGTCGGACTACTACGAGCAGTACTTC.

The V gene is TRBV13, the J gene TRBJ2-2; 7 bases align to TRBD2. Germline V gives CDR1 PRHDT, CDR2 FYEKMQ (reference sequence). The CDR3 loop spans 16 amino acids. Trimming removed 2 bases from V and 8 bases from J; junction bases left unmatched: 11. The CDR3 DNA reads as TGTGCCAGCAGCTTAATATCGGGAGGCCAAACGGGGGAGCTGTTTTTT. It yields the protein CASSLISGGQTGELFF.

The chain recombines TRBV7-2 with TRBJ1-6; TRBD1 is a possible D gene (5 bases). Trimming shortened V by 3 bases and J by 10 bases, and 13 bases separated the two germline ends. The CDR3 has 14 amino acids. CDR1 SGHTA and CDR2 FQGNSA come from the germline V gene. CDR3 sequence reads: CASSFAGGNSPLHF. DNA of the CDR3: TGTGCCAGCAGCTTCGCGGGGGGGAACTCACCCCTCCACTTT.

This clone was recorded a few times. This sequence joins TRBV5-6 and TRBJ1-3; D not resolved. The CDR3 loop spans 14 amino acids. The V end lost 2 bases, the J end lost 0 bases, and 6 bases lay between the germline ends. Germline V gene sequence: CDR1 SGHDT, CDR2 YYEEEE. The CDR3 protein is CASSFTSSGNTIYF. As DNA, the CDR3 is TGTGCCAGCAGCTTCACCAGCTCTGGAAACACCATATATTTT.

There are a few counts of this clone. This chain links TRBV19 with TRBJ1-4; possibly TRBD1 for D (5 bases). The CDR3 is 14 amino acids. V was pared by 4 bases and J by 2 bases, with 8 bases between. The germline gives CDR1 LNHDA, CDR2 SQIVND (reference sequence). Here the CDR3 DNA reads TGTGCCAGTAGTAGGGGGGGGACTAATGAAAAACTGTTTTTT. It is translated as CASSRGGTNEKLFF.

V and J are TRBV6-1 and TRBJ2-7; the match to TRBD1 covers 9 bases. Germline V gene lookup returns CDR1 MNHNS and CDR2 SASEGT. With V trimmed by 6 bases and J by 1 base, 1 base remained unmatched. The CDR3 consists of 13 residues. The CDR3 sequence: CASRQGASYEQYF. For the CDR3, the DNA is TGTGCCAGCAGACAGGGGGCTTCCTACGAGCAGTACTTC.

The V and J genes are TRBV5-4 and TRBJ2-3, with TRBD1 identical over 9 bases. The CDR3 is 16 amino acids. Germline values: CDR1 SGHNT, CDR2 YYREEE (reference sequence). V was clipped by 1 base and J by 3 bases; unmatched bases: 6. CDR3 region: CASSLMTGQGTDTQYF. Here the CDR3 DNA reads TGTGCCAGCAGCTTGATGACGGGACAGGGAACAGATACGCAGTATTTT.

The chain couples TRBV2 to TRBJ1-2; 7 bases match TRBD1. The germline gives CDR1 SNHLY, CDR2 FYNNEI. CDR3 length: 12 amino acids. The junction had 0 bases not matched to a gene; V was cut back by 6 bases and J by 2 bases. CDR3 nucleotides: TGTGCCAGCAGACAGGGGAACTATGGCTACACCTTC. It specifies CASRQGNYGYTF.

The V gene is TRBV5-6, the J gene TRBJ1-2, with D uncertain. CDR1 and CDR2 from the germline V gene are SGHDT and YYEEEE. V gave up 4 bases and J gave up 8 bases, with 9 bases separating them. This CDR3 region has 11 residues. CDR3 nucleotide sequence: TGTGCCAGCAGCCTCTTTATGGGCTACACCTTC. Protein product: CASSLFMGYTF.

This chain uses TRBV2 with TRBJ1-1; D perhaps matches TRBD1 (5 bases). V lost 6 bases and J 0 bases, leaving 11 bases between the germline ends. Germline V CDR1 and CDR2: SNHLY, FYNNEI. This CDR3 region has 14 residues. CDR3: CASRKDTLNTEAFF. The CDR3, as DNA: TGTGCCAGCAGGAAGGACACTCTGAACACTGAAGCTTTCTTT.

This clone was seen a few times. This chain connects TRBV4-1 to TRBJ1-2; weak D call: TRBD1 (6 bases). Trimming took off 4 bases at V and 0 bases at J, with 9 bases between the two ends. Germline loops: CDR1 MGHRA, CDR2 YSYEKL. This CDR3 region has 14 residues. This chain's CDR3 is CASSPEGANYGYTF. As DNA, the CDR3 is TGCGCCAGCAGCCCCGAGGGGGCTAACTATGGCTACACCTTC.